This T cell receptor (beta chain) was retrieved from a study of blood T cell repertoires in COVID-19. The overall study: COVID-19 samples collected from the United States, Italy and Spain covered acute and convalescent phases. The analysed material was cDNA or gDNA that came from T cells, B-cell-depleted T cells, or PBMCs.

Researchers sorted participants into cohorts using their self-reported clinical history. Under the authors' procedure: It was from reference gene primer amplification that nucleated cell counts were estimated. Profiled with immunoSEQ multiplex PCR; TCRdb holds only in-frame clones, not every one. V and J calls and clone size are given by that table; D and trimming were obtained from the DNA. Among 130,000 to 150,000 clones listed, 75% to 90% were seen once. V lost 3 bases to trimming and J lost 7 bases, with 15 bases between them. The CDR3 has 14 residues. Germline lookup yields CDR1 MGHDK and CDR2 SYGVNS.

The origin of this receptor is a woman aged 35 to 49 who had been exposed to COVID-19. The material sequenced was PBMCs or T cells enriched from blood (not recorded which). The V gene is TRBV25-1, the J gene TRBJ1-2; tentative D call: TRBD1 (6 bases). Written as DNA, the CDR3 is TGTGCCAGCAGTGACCACAGGGCCCCAGGTGGCTACACCTTC. This gives the protein CASSDHRAPGGYTF.